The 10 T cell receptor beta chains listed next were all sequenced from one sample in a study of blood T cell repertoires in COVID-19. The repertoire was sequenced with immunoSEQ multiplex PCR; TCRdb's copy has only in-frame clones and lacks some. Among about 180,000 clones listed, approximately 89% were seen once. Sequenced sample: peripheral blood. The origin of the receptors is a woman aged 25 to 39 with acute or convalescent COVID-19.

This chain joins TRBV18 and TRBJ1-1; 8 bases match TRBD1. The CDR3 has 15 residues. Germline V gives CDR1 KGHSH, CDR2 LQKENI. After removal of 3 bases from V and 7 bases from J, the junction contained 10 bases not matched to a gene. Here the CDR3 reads CASSPSYRGKGEAFF. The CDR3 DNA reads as TGTGCCAGCTCACCGAGTTACAGGGGGAAGGGTGAAGCTTTCTTT.

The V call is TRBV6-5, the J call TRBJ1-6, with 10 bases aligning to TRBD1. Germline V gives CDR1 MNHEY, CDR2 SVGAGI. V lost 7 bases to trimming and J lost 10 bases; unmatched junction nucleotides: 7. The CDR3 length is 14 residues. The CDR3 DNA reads TGTGCCAGCACCACCGGGACAGGGGTCTCACCCCTCCACTTT. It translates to CASTTGTGVSPLHF.

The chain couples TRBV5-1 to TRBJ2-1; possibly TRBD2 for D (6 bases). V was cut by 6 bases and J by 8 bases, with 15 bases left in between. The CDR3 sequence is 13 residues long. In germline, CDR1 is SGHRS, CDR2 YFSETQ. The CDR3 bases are TGCGCCAGCACCCGAGGGACTCAGGATGAGCAGTTCTTC. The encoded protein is CASTRGTQDEQFF.

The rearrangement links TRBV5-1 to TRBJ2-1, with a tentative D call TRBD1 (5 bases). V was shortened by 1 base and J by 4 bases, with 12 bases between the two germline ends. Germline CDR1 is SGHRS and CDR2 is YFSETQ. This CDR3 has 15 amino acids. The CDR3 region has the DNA TGCGCCAGCAGCTTGACCGGCGGACAATACAATGAGCAGTTCTTC. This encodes CASSLTGGQYNEQFF.

The CDR3 is CASRTGVVSGYTF. CDR3 DNA: TGTGCCAGCAGGACAGGGGTTGTCTCTGGCTACACCTTC. The rearrangement uses TRBV6-6 and TRBJ1-2; 8 nucleotides agree with TRBD1. The ends lost 6 bases at V and 7 bases at J; junction bases unmatched: 7. From germline, CDR1 is MNHNY and CDR2 SVGAGI (reference sequence). This CDR3 has 13 amino acids.

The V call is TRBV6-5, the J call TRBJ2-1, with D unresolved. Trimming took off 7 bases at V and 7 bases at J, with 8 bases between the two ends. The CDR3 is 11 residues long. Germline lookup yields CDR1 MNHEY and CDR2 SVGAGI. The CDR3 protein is CASTFKNEQFF. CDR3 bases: TGTGCCAGCACTTTTAAAAATGAGCAGTTCTTC.

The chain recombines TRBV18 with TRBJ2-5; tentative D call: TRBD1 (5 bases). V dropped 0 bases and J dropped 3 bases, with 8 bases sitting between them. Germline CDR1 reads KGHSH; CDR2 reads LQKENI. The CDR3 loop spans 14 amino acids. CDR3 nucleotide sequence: TGTGCCAGCTCACCACCGCCAGGGAAAGAGACCCAGTACTTC. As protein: CASSPPPGKETQYF.

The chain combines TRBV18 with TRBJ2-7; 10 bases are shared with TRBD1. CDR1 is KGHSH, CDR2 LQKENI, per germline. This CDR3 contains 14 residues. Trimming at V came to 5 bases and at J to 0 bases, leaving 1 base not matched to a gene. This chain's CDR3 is CASSRDRGSYEQYF. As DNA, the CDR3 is TGTGCCAGCTCAAGGGACAGGGGCTCCTACGAGCAGTACTTC. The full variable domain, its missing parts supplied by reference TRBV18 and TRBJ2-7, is NAGVMQNPRHLVRRRGQEARLRCSPMKGHSHVYWYRQLPEEGLKFMVYLQKENIIDESGMPKERFSAEFPKEGPSILRIQQVVRGDSAAYFCASSRDRGSYEQYFGPGTRLTVT.

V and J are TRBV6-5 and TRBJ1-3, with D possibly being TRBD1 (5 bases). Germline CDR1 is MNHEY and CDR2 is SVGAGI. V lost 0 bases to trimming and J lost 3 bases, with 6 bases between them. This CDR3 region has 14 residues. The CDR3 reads CASSYSRDGNTIYF. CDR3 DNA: TGTGCCAGCAGTTACTCCAGGGATGGAAACACCATATATTTT.

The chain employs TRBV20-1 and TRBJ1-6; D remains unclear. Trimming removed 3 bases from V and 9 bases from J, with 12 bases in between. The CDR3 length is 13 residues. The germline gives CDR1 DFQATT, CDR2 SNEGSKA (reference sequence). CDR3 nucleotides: TGCAGTGCTAGTTTGGCGGGGTCTTCACCCCTCCACTTT. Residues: CSASLAGSSPLHF.